This T cell receptor beta chain was profiled in a study of cytomegalovirus exposure and HLA in healthy donors. General study results and limits: In a later analysis, specific HLA alleles were associated with 15,000 to 20,000 TCR beta sequences at a 0.05 false discovery rate. Earlier analysis found most TCR beta V segments productive about 87% or about 30% of the time.

From germline, CDR1 is SGHKS and CDR2 YYEKEE (reference sequence). V lost 3 bases, J lost 1 base, and 24 bases lay in between. The CDR3 length is 19 residues. Notes on this clone: The antigen is not known.

The PCR made use of 60 Vbeta and 13 Jbeta primers. In the original workflow: A follow-up analysis tallied approximately 85 million unique TCR beta chains, roughly 11 million shared. TCRdb's copy holds only in-frame clones and misses some; the assay was immunoSEQ multiplex PCR. Clonal size and the V and J genes are those of that table, whereas D and trimming came from the DNA. The data show around 67,000 clones, with 75% seen just once and about 7.4% held by the top ten. The sequencing input was PBMCs. V usage is TRBV5-5 and J usage is TRBJ2-3, with D perhaps TRBD1 (6 bases). This sequence originates from a woman between 25 and 40 years old in good health and CMV-seropositive. The CDR3 DNA is TGTGCCAGCAGCTCCCTCAGGGGATTCCCTTCTTTTGGCACAGATACGCAGTATTTT. Translation gives CASSSLRGFPSFGTDTQYF.